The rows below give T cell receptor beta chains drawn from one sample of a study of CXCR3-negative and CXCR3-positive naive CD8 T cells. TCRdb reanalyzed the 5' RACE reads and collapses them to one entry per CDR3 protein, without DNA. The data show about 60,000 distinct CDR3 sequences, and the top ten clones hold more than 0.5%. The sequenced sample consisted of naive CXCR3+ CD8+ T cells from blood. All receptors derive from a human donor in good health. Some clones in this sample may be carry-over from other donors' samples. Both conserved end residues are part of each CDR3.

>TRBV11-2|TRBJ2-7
CASSSAHPDYEQYF
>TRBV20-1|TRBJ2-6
CSASEPSGANVLTF
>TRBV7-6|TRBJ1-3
CASSQETGNTIYF
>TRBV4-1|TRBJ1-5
CASSQTQGSIGGQPQHF
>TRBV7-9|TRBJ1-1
CASSSGAAEAFF
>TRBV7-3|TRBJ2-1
CASSQTGGYDEQFF
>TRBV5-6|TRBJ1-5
CASSLGAAPPNQPQHF
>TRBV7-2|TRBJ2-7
CASSPRGDDSSYEQYF
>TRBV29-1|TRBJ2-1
CSVEPFDSYNEQFF
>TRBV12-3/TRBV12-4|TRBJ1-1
CASSMILGQGKNTEAFF
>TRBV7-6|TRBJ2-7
CASSPTSSGDSYEQYF
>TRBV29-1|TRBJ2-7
CSVEGAGDNYEQYF
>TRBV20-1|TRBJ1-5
CSARDGDIIQPQHF
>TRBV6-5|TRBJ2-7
CASSVGRGTSYEQYF
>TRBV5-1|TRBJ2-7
CASSLAEHRSSYEQYF
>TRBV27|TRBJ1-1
CASSFPGDTEAFF
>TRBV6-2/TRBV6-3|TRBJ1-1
CASSQDRGRWTEAFF
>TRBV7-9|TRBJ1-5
CASSSGGFQPQHF
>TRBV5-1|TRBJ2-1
CASSSIGTSSYNEQFF
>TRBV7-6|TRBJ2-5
CASSWSGGPETQYF
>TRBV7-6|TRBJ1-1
CASRFPGAGNTEAFF
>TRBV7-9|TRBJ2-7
CASSPSREQYF
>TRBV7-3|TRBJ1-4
CASSLTGGIQEKLFF
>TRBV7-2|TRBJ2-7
CASSFLLYSDEQYF